Below, 12 T cell receptor beta chains from the same sample are listed, as sequenced in a study of PD-1 blockade in classical Hodgkin lymphoma. The assay was immunoSEQ multiplex PCR, and TCRdb's table has in-frame clones only and misses some. Of roughly 17,000 clones in the sample, about four fifths were seen once. Time point of the sample: cycle 4 day 1 (C4D1), after 6 weeks of nivolumab. Each of the patients experienced relapse following autologous stem cell transplantation, and their brentuximab vedotin exposure differed. Material: peripheral blood mononuclear cells (PBMCs), obtained before the fourth cycle of nivolumab. Every receptor here comes from a human donor with classical Hodgkin lymphoma.

In this sample, this clone turned up once. The chain has TRBV6-1 and TRBJ2-7, with TRBD2 as a possible D gene (5 bases). The CDR3 extends over 14 amino acids. Germline V lookup: CDR1 MNHNS, CDR2 SASEGT. Trimming shortened V by 0 bases and J by 7 bases, and 13 bases separated the two germline ends. CDR3 DNA sequence: TGTGCCAGCAGTGAAGCAACGAGCCCGGGGGAGCAGTACTTC. Translated, it gives CASSEATSPGEQYF.

The V gene is TRBV30, the J gene TRBJ1-1; no firm D call. The germline V gene has CDR1 GTSNPN and CDR2 SVGIG (reference sequence). This CDR3 is built from 13 residues. Trimming pared 0 bases from V and 2 bases from J, leaving 7 bases between. The CDR3 nucleotides are TGTGCCTGGAGTGTCCGGCTAAACACTGAAGCTTTCTTT. This translates into CAWSVRLNTEAFF. The full variable domain, in which reference TRBV30 and TRBJ1-1 provide the parts outside the CDR3, is SQTIHQWPATLVQPVGSPLSLECTVEGTSNPNLYWYRQAAGRGLQLLFYSVGIGQISSEVPQNLSASRPQDRQFILSSKKLLLSDSGFYLCAWSVRLNTEAFFGQGTRLTVV.

This sequence joins TRBV19 and TRBJ1-2; D not resolved. The CDR3 sequence is 18 residues long. V lost 1 base to trimming and J lost 3 bases, with 21 bases between them. Germline CDR1 reads LNHDA; CDR2 reads SQIVND (reference sequence). Here the CDR3 reads CASSIVWGTSLGDYGYTF. The CDR3 DNA is TGTGCCAGTAGTATAGTGTGGGGAACAAGTCTCGGGGACTATGGCTACACCTTC.

The chain links TRBV5-1 to TRBJ2-1; D possibly uses TRBD1 or TRBD2 (5 bases each). This CDR3 comprises 19 residues. V dropped 5 bases and J dropped 7 bases, with 31 bases sitting between them. Germline-derived CDR1 and CDR2 are SGHRS and YFSETQ. CDR3 amino acids: CASSLPSGGRDDGVNEQFF. The DNA of the CDR3 is TGCGCCAGCAGTCTACCATCGGGCGGTAGGGACGACGGGGTGAATGAGCAGTTCTTC.

The rearrangement uses TRBV19 and TRBJ2-3; 7 nucleotides match TRBD1. Looked up from germline, CDR1 is LNHDA and CDR2 is SQIVND (reference sequence). V shed 3 bases, J shed 0 bases, and the junction held 6 bases outside the gene matches. The CDR3 is 16 amino acids. For the CDR3, the DNA is TGTGCCAGTAGTATTTTAGGGGGCCTTAGCACAGATACGCAGTATTTT. Its translation: CASSILGGLSTDTQYF.

This clone was detected only once. This chain joins TRBV5-1 and TRBJ2-7, with D perhaps TRBD1 (5 bases). V dropped 2 bases and J dropped 2 bases, with 11 bases sitting between them. CDR1 and CDR2 (germline): SGHRS, YFSETQ. The CDR3 has 14 amino acids. The CDR3 region is CASSFKGPPYEQYF. CDR3 nucleotide sequence: TGCGCCAGCAGCTTTAAGGGGCCCCCCTACGAGCAGTACTTC.

The rearrangement links TRBV4-3 to TRBJ2-5; 12 nucleotides align to TRBD2. The DNA matches TRBJ2-7 better at its end, which makes the J call doubtful. Per the germline V gene, CDR1 is LGHNA and CDR2 is YSLEER. This CDR3 is built from 17 residues. CDR3 sequence reads: CASSQGLLAGGRGEQYF. CDR3 nucleotides: TGCGCCAGCAGCCAAGGTTTGCTAGCGGGGGGGCGTGGCGAGCAGTACTTC.

The genes are TRBV6-6 and TRBJ2-7; 10 bases are shared with TRBD2. CDR1 is MNHNY and CDR2 is SVGAGI in the germline V gene (reference sequence). J was trimmed by 2 bases and V by 6 bases; bases with no gene match: 10. The CDR3 is 16 amino acids. CDR3 sequence (DNA): TGTGCCAGCAGATCCTCAGCGGGGGGGCTCGCCTACGAGCAGTACTTC. It translates to CASRSSAGGLAYEQYF.

This chain connects TRBV6-5 to TRBJ1-1; D is perhaps TRBD1 (6 bases). The V gene's germline CDR1 is MNHEY and CDR2 SVGAGI. The CDR3 is made up of 15 amino acids. Deletions cut 5 bases from V and 0 bases from J, with 13 bases between. In DNA form, the CDR3 reads TGTGCCAGCAGTCCACACAGGGCAATGAACACTGAAGCTTTCTTT. The encoded protein is CASSPHRAMNTEAFF.

This clone was recorded a few times. The rearrangement joins TRBV7-9 to TRBJ1-5; D not certain. Trimming removed 5 bases at V and 4 bases at J, with 6 bases between. CDR1 SEHNR and CDR2 FQNEAQ come from the germline V gene (reference sequence). This CDR3 has 12 amino acids. The CDR3 here is CASSGLNQPQHF. The CDR3 DNA reads as TGTGCCAGCAGCGGGTTGAATCAGCCCCAGCATTTT. Supplemented by reference TRBV7-9 and TRBJ1-5, the full variable domain reads DTGVSQNPRHKITKRGQNVTFRCDPISEHNRLYWYRQTLGQGPEFLTYFQNEAQLEKSRLLSDRFSAERPKGSFSTLEIQRTEQGDSAMYLCASSGLNQPQHFGDGTRLSIL.

In its sample, this clone was seen a few times. The gene calls are TRBV6-5 and TRBJ2-2, with 10 bases fitting TRBD2. Trimming at V came to 5 bases and at J to 6 bases, leaving 6 bases not matched to a gene. The CDR3 is made up of 15 amino acids. The germline V gene encodes CDR1 MNHEY and CDR2 SVGAGI. CDR3 sequence (DNA): TGTGCCAGCAGTCTCAGCGGGGGGGCTTCCGGGGAGCTGTTTTTT. This encodes CASSLSGGASGELFF.

The chain uses TRBV11-2 and TRBJ1-3; 12 bases are a match to TRBD1. CDR1 SGHAT and CDR2 FQNNGV come from the germline V gene. V lost 5 bases and J lost 3; bases outside the gene matches: 11. CDR3 length: 18 amino acids. CDR3 coding DNA: TGTGCCAGCAGCCTATCACCGGGACAGGGGGCCCTTGGAAACACCATATATTTT. This translates into CASSLSPGQGALGNTIYF.